This T cell receptor (beta chain) derives from a study of technical replicates of blood from a handful of donors. TCRdb's copy holds only in-frame clones and misses some; the assay was immunoSEQ multiplex PCR. The table includes under 90,000 clones, roughly 94% detected once. Germline assignment: CDR1 SEHNR and CDR2 FQNEAQ (reference sequence). CDR3 length: 14 residues. The V and J ends lost 4 bases and 3 bases respectively, with 10 bases between them. The chain uses TRBV7-9 and TRBJ2-1; D is perhaps TRBD2 (5 bases). This sequence originates from a human donor in good health. Sequences were obtained from T cells isolated from PBMCs. The chain's CDR3 is CASSSSGFYNEQFF. In DNA form, the CDR3 reads TGTGCCAGCAGCTCGAGCGGATTCTACAATGAGCAGTTCTTC.